These 32 T cell receptor beta chains were all obtained from the same sample, sequenced in a study of blood T cell repertoires in COVID-19. Profiling relied on immunoSEQ multiplex PCR, and the TCRdb table lists in-frame clones only, not all of them. The table lists 250,000 or so clones, just under 85% of them singletons. Input material: peripheral blood. The origin of the receptors is a man aged 50 to 59 with acute or convalescent COVID-19.

This clone was recorded once. V gene TRBV6-5 combines with J gene TRBJ1-5, with D tentatively TRBD1 (6 bases). CDR1 is MNHEY, CDR2 SVGAGI, per germline. The CDR3 contains 15 residues. V lost 5 bases to trimming and J lost 1 base, with 12 bases between them. The CDR3 is CASSNRDLSNQPQHF. For the CDR3, the DNA is TGTGCCAGCAGTAACAGGGATTTGAGCAATCAGCCCCAGCATTTT.

The V call is TRBV12-3 or TRBV12-4, the J call TRBJ1-2; 7 positions match TRBD1. Trimming cost V 5 bases and J 2 bases; bases outside gene matches: 2. This CDR3 comprises 13 residues. CDR3 in amino acids: CASSGDSNYGYTF. The CDR3 bases are TGTGCCAGCAGTGGGGACAGCAACTATGGCTACACCTTC.

This clone was seen once. This chain uses TRBV5-1 with TRBJ2-7, with D maybe TRBD1 (6 bases). The V and J ends lost 6 bases and 0 bases respectively, with 10 bases between them. Germline CDR1 is SGHRS and CDR2 is YFSETQ. CDR3 length: 13 amino acids. CDR3 residues: CASTGDNSYEQYF. For the CDR3, the DNA is TGCGCCAGCACCGGGGACAACTCCTACGAGCAGTACTTC.

The sample holds one count of this clone. The chain recombines TRBV5-1 with TRBJ2-3, with 10 bases identical to TRBD2. Per germline, CDR1 SGHRS and CDR2 YFSETQ. V shed 2 bases, J shed 1 base, and the junction held 4 bases outside the gene matches. This CDR3 comprises 16 residues. The CDR3 nucleotides read TGCGCCAGCAGCTTAAGCGGGGGGGCGGGCACAGATACGCAGTATTTT. Amino acid sequence: CASSLSGGAGTDTQYF.

CDR3 amino acids: CATSRGGNNSPLHF. The DNA of the CDR3 is TGTGCCACCAGCAGAGGGGGCAATAATTCACCCCTCCACTTT. The rearrangement joins TRBV15 to TRBJ1-6; D might be TRBD1 (5 bases). Per the germline V gene, CDR1 is LNHNV and CDR2 is YYDKDF (reference sequence). There are 14 residues in the CDR3. V shed 1 base and J shed 5 bases, with 6 bases lying between them.

Ten or more counts support this clone. This rearrangement joins TRBV6-5 to TRBJ2-7, with 9 bases that match TRBD1. With V trimmed by 2 bases and J by 9 bases, 14 bases remained unmatched. The germline V gene encodes CDR1 MNHEY and CDR2 SVGAGI. There are 16 residues in the CDR3. The CDR3 DNA reads TGTGCCAGCAGTTACAGCCTGGGACAGGGAATTAATTTGCAGTACTTC. Amino acids: CASSYSLGQGINLQYF.

The chain links TRBV9 to TRBJ1-1; no clear D. Germline loops: CDR1 SGDLS, CDR2 YYNGEE. Trimming removed 0 bases at V and 7 bases at J, with 10 bases between. The CDR3 extends over 13 amino acids. The CDR3 loop is CASSVAEDLEAFF. In DNA, the CDR3 is TGTGCCAGCAGCGTAGCGGAGGACCTTGAAGCTTTCTTT.

The chain couples TRBV10-2 to TRBJ2-1; 8 nucleotides agree with TRBD2. Germline CDR1 reads WSHSY; CDR2 reads SAAADI. V lost 3 bases and J lost 0; bases outside the gene matches: 10. The CDR3 sequence is 18 residues long. The chain's CDR3 is CASSDWNGGASSYNEQFF. CDR3 sequence (DNA): TGCGCCAGCAGTGACTGGAACGGGGGGGCGAGCTCCTACAATGAGCAGTTCTTC.

The genes are TRBV2 and TRBJ1-5, with D possibly TRBD1 on 5 matching bases. The V and J ends lost 2 bases and 9 bases respectively, with 17 bases between them. Germline CDR1 and CDR2: SNHLY and FYNNEI. The length of the CDR3 is 15 residues. The CDR3 DNA is TGTGCCAGCAGTGAACGGGACTCTCCTCGGCGGCCCCAGCATTTT. Translating it yields CASSERDSPRRPQHF.

V gene TRBV6-5 combines with J gene TRBJ2-3, with 9 nucleotides matching TRBD1. J lost 2 bases, V lost 5 bases, and 2 bases had no gene match. CDR1 and CDR2 from the germline V gene are MNHEY and SVGAGI. The CDR3 contains 14 residues. The chain's CDR3 is CASSRQGVTDTQYF. CDR3 sequence (DNA): TGTGCCAGCAGTAGACAGGGGGTCACAGATACGCAGTATTTT.

The rearrangement links TRBV19 to TRBJ2-7, with TRBD1 matching 10 bases. Germline V CDR1 and CDR2: LNHDA, SQIVND (reference sequence). Trimming took 4 bases from V and 2 from J; bases not matched to a gene: 5. This CDR3 has 15 residues. The CDR3 region has the DNA TGTGCCAGTAGTACCCTAGGACAGGGGGCCTACGAGCAGTACTTC. This sequence encodes CASSTLGQGAYEQYF.

The chain has TRBV5-1 and TRBJ1-3; D not resolved. V was pared by 1 base and J by 4 bases, with 9 bases between. The germline V gene has CDR1 SGHRS and CDR2 YFSETQ. The CDR3 covers 14 residues. Here the CDR3 DNA reads TGCGCCAGCAGCTTGTCCGGGTACGGAAACACCATATATTTT. Its translation is CASSLSGYGNTIYF.

The rearrangement uses TRBV7-9 and TRBJ2-5, with D maybe TRBD2 (5 bases). V lost 5 bases, J lost 3 bases, and 7 bases lay in between. CDR1 and CDR2 from the germline V gene are SEHNR and FQNEAQ (reference sequence). CDR3 length: 12 amino acids. The CDR3 loop is CASSPAEETQYF. The CDR3 nucleotides are TGTGCCAGCAGCCCAGCGGAAGAGACCCAGTACTTC.

The CDR3 DNA reads TGTGCCAGCAGTGACAGTTTTGGGGCCAACGTCCTGACTTTC. It is translated as CASSDSFGANVLTF. The chain has TRBV28 and TRBJ2-6; D perhaps matches TRBD1 (5 bases). CDR1 is MDHEN, CDR2 SYDVKM, per germline. The CDR3 totals 14 residues. V was trimmed by 5 bases and J by 3 bases, leaving 8 bases between them.

This rearrangement joins TRBV19 to TRBJ1-5, with 7 bases lining up with TRBD1. The ends lost 4 bases at V and 3 bases at J; junction bases unmatched: 3. CDR3 length: 14 amino acids. Germline V gives CDR1 LNHDA, CDR2 SQIVND (reference sequence). The CDR3 reads CASSKTGVNQPQHF. As DNA, the CDR3 is TGTGCCAGTAGTAAAACAGGGGTCAATCAGCCCCAGCATTTT.

V and J are TRBV6-6 and TRBJ1-4, with TRBD1 identical over 7 bases. The V segment lost 6 bases and the J segment 0 bases; nucleotides outside the gene matches: 10. The V gene's germline CDR1 is MNHNY and CDR2 SVGAGI (reference sequence). The CDR3 sequence is 17 residues long. The CDR3 nucleotides are TGTGCCAGCAGCCGACGGGACAGAATATCAACTAATGAAAAACTGTTTTTT. Amino acid sequence: CASSRRDRISTNEKLFF.

The chain links TRBV12-3 or TRBV12-4 to TRBJ1-2; D possibly corresponds to TRBD1 (6 bases). V lost 5 bases and J lost 4, with 11 bases in between. The CDR3 spans 13 residues. Here the CDR3 DNA reads TGTGCCAGCAGTCCGGACAGCACCTATGGCTACACCTTC. Translated, it gives CASSPDSTYGYTF.

V usage is TRBV5-5 and J usage is TRBJ2-3; possibly TRBD2 for D (6 bases). CDR1 and CDR2 from the germline V gene are SGHKS and YYEKEE (reference sequence). This CDR3 is 17 amino acids long. V was cut by 0 bases and J by 4 bases, with 18 bases left in between. CDR3 in amino acids: CASSLAVLSGLSDTQYF. The CDR3 DNA reads as TGTGCCAGCAGCTTGGCCGTTTTAAGCGGGTTATCAGATACGCAGTATTTT.

The rearrangement links TRBV3-1 (or the pseudogene TRBV3-2) to TRBJ2-7; TRBD2 matches at 8 bases. V trimming: 1 base; J trimming: 0 bases; junction bases outside the gene matches: 5. The CDR3 spans 16 residues. Germline V gene lookup returns CDR1 LGHDT and CDR2 YNNKEL (reference sequence). The CDR3 nucleotides are TGTGCCAGCAGCCAAGTCGGCGGGGGGCGCTCCTACGAGCAGTACTTC. Translated: CASSQVGGGRSYEQYF.

V gene TRBV3-1 (or the pseudogene TRBV3-2) combines with J gene TRBJ1-1; 8 bases line up with TRBD1. Germline V gives CDR1 LGHDT, CDR2 YNNKEL (reference sequence). The CDR3 totals 13 residues. The ends lost 4 bases at V and 11 bases at J; junction bases unmatched: 9. The CDR3 coding sequence is TGTGCCAGCAGCCCTCGACAGGGGCGATGGGCTTTCTTT. It translates to CASSPRQGRWAFF.

The chain combines TRBV12-3 or TRBV12-4 with TRBJ1-5; tentative D call: TRBD1 (6 bases). The CDR3 totals 13 residues. Trimming removed 3 bases from V and 6 bases from J, with 9 bases in between. In DNA form, the CDR3 reads TGTGCCAGCAGTTTCAGGGGCGGTCAGCCCCAGCATTTT. Translation gives CASSFRGGQPQHF.

The chain employs TRBV11-2 and TRBJ1-1, with no clear D. The CDR3 is made up of 13 amino acids. Germline CDR1 and CDR2: SGHAT and FQNNGV. Between the trimmed V and J ends, which lost 8 bases and 3 bases, there was a span of 13 bases. The CDR3 DNA is TGTGCCAGCTCGGGGAATAGAGACACTGAAGCTTTCTTT. As protein: CASSGNRDTEAFF. The whole variable domain, filled in from reference TRBV11-2 and TRBJ1-1, reads EAGVAQSPRYKIIEKRQSVAFWCNPISGHATLYWYQQILGQGPKLLIQFQNNGVVDDSQLPKDRFSAERLKGVDSTLKIQPAKLEDSAVYLCASSGNRDTEAFFGQGTRLTVV.

CDR3 nucleotide sequence: TGCGCCAGCAGCGGTTCGACTGTCGAGCAGTACTTC. It is translated as CASSGSTVEQYF. V and J are TRBV5-1 and TRBJ2-7; D call uncertain. This CDR3 comprises 12 residues. The V gene lost 4 bases and the J gene lost 6 bases, with 11 bases spanning the gap. Germline V CDR1 and CDR2: SGHRS, YFSETQ. The entire variable domain, with the rest obtained from reference TRBV5-1 and TRBJ2-7, is as follows: KAGVTQTPRYLIKTRGQQVTLSCSPISGHRSVSWYQQTPGQGLQFLFEYFSETQRNKGNFPGRFSGRQFSNSRSEMNVSTLELGDSALYLCASSGSTVEQYFGPGTRLTVT.

This clone was seen once. The V call is TRBV9, the J call TRBJ1-3, with 8 positions matching TRBD1. The germline V gene has CDR1 SGDLS and CDR2 YYNGEE. V shed 0 bases, J shed 0 bases, and the junction held 2 bases outside the gene matches. This CDR3 contains 16 residues. The DNA of the CDR3 is TGTGCCAGCAGCGTAGGGACAGGGCTCTCTGGAAACACCATATATTTT. It is translated as CASSVGTGLSGNTIYF. The full variable domain, with the rest looked up from reference TRBV9 and TRBJ1-3, is DSGVTQTPKHLITATGQRVTLRCSPRSGDLSVYWYQQSLDQGLQFLIQYYNGEERAKGNILERFSAQQFPDLHSELNLSSLELGDSALYFCASSVGTGLSGNTIYFGEGSWLTVV.

The CDR3 DNA reads as TGTGCCAGCAGCAAGACAGGGGGCTACGAGCAGTACTTC. Translated, it gives CASSKTGGYEQYF. V usage is TRBV5-4 and J usage is TRBJ2-7; 9 nucleotides align to TRBD1. Germline CDR1 and CDR2: SGHNT and YYREEE (reference sequence). The CDR3 consists of 13 residues. V lost 4 bases, J lost 3 bases, and 2 bases stayed unmatched.

The sample holds a few counts of this clone. The chain recombines TRBV29-1 with TRBJ1-2, with D tentatively TRBD1 (6 bases). Germline-derived CDR1 and CDR2 are SQVTM and ANQGSEA. V lost 7 bases, J lost 6 bases, and 12 bases lay in between. The CDR3 covers 11 residues. The CDR3 bases are TGCAGCGGGGGGGCTCTCGATGGCTACACCTTC. Translating gives CSGGALDGYTF. The full variable domain, in which reference TRBV29-1 and TRBJ1-2 provide the parts outside the CDR3, is SAVISQKPSRDICQRGTSLTIQCQVDSQVTMMFWYRQQPGQSLTLIATANQGSEATYESGFVIDKFPISRPNLTFSTLTVSNMSPEDSSIYLCSGGALDGYTFGSGTRLTVV.

J is TRBJ2-7 and V is TRBV6-5; D perhaps matches TRBD2 (6 bases). The germline V and J ends were trimmed by 6 bases and 2 bases, with 8 bases remaining between them. The germline V gene encodes CDR1 MNHEY and CDR2 SVGAGI. CDR3 length equals 12 residues. The CDR3 is CASRPGAYEQYF. CDR3 bases: TGTGCCAGCAGACCGGGGGCCTACGAGCAGTACTTC.

The J gene is TRBJ1-2, the V gene TRBV18; D may be TRBD1 (5 bases). The V and J ends lost 2 bases and 3 bases respectively, with 13 bases between them. The CDR3 is 15 amino acids. The germline V gene encodes CDR1 KGHSH and CDR2 LQKENI. The CDR3 nucleotides are TGTGCCAGCTCACCATCCGGGACGGGGGACTATGGCTACACCTTC. Amino acids: CASSPSGTGDYGYTF. Complete variable domain (other parts from reference TRBV18 and TRBJ1-2): NAGVMQNPRHLVRRRGQEARLRCSPMKGHSHVYWYRQLPEEGLKFMVYLQKENIIDESGMPKERFSAEFPKEGPSILRIQQVVRGDSAAYFCASSPSGTGDYGYTFGSGTRLTVV.

This clone was seen only a few times. The chain joins TRBV2 to TRBJ2-2, with D unresolved. CDR1 is SNHLY and CDR2 is FYNNEI in the germline V gene. This CDR3 has 14 residues. V lost 9 bases, J lost 1 base, and 12 bases lay in between. The CDR3 sequence is CASFLAENTGELFF. The CDR3 DNA follows: TGTGCCAGTTTTTTGGCCGAGAACACCGGGGAGCTGTTTTTT. Using reference TRBV2 and TRBJ2-2 for the parts outside the CDR3, the full variable domain is EPEVTQTPSHQVTQMGQEVILRCVPISNHLYFYWYRQILGQKVEFLVSFYNNEISEKSEIFDDQFSVERPDGSNFTLKIRSTKLEDSAMYFCASFLAENTGELFFGEGSRLTVL.

This chain connects TRBV4-2 to TRBJ1-4; D is ambiguous. This CDR3 region has 15 residues. CDR1 and CDR2 (germline): LGHNA, YNFKEQ. The V and J ends lost 0 bases and 5 bases respectively, with 10 bases between them. CDR3 nucleotide sequence: TGTGCCAGCAGCCAAGAAGGCCAGGTAAATGAAAAACTGTTTTTT. It is translated as CASSQEGQVNEKLFF.

The V gene is TRBV2, the J gene TRBJ1-3; D is undetermined. V lost 8 bases and J 1 base, leaving 18 bases between the germline ends. This CDR3 region has 16 residues. Germline CDR1 reads SNHLY; CDR2 reads FYNNEI. The CDR3 is CASSGSRKGSGNTIYF. The CDR3, as DNA: TGTGCCAGCTCGGGGTCCAGGAAGGGTTCTGGAAACACCATATATTTT.

The V gene is TRBV5-5, the J gene TRBJ1-2, with D possibly being TRBD1 (5 bases). The CDR3 is made up of 13 amino acids. Trimming removed 2 bases from V and 6 bases from J, with 11 bases in between. Germline V CDR1 and CDR2: SGHKS, YYEKEE (reference sequence). This chain's CDR3 is CASSFLAGNGYTF. Here the CDR3 DNA reads TGTGCCAGCAGCTTTCTGGCAGGGAATGGCTACACCTTC.